This TCR beta chain derives from a study of beta chain features in type 1 diabetes. The whole isolated RNA underwent reverse transcription, so sequencing captured expressed TCRB transcripts. Method: immunoSEQ multiplex PCR; TCRdb's copy keeps in-frame clones and lacks some. Of hundreds of thousands of clones in the sample, less than 15% are singletons; the top ten hold about 6.7%. Germline V gives CDR1 MNHEY, CDR2 SVGAGI. The CDR3 has 16 amino acids. Trimming left V 0 bases short and J 3 bases short, with 15 bases between. The V call is TRBV6-5, the J call TRBJ2-7; D is unclear. The sequencing sample was made of central memory CD4+ T cells from blood. The TCR comes from a young man in good health. The CDR3 sequence is CASSYSLLPADYEQYV. In DNA form, the CDR3 reads TGTGCCAGCAGTTACTCTCTCCTCCCAGCAGACTACGAGCAGTACGTC.